What follows is one T cell receptor beta chain and its context. Its antigen is currently unknown. As for time point: week 23, last vaccination. Every single dose of the vaccine, 300 ug of mutant IDH1 20-mer peptide, came with topical imiquimod. The record originates from a study of a mutant IDH1 vaccine in newly diagnosed glioma. Study context: Across weeks 1, 3, 5, 7, 11, 15, 19 and 23, patients received a vaccination each time, eight in all. Investigators started vaccination 4-6 weeks after radiotherapy alone, or with temozolomide cycles. The treated group averaged about 39 years old and was around 62% male, around 38% female. Points from the study as a whole: Pseudoprogression appeared unlinked to shifts in leading peripheral T cell clonotypes.

Looked up from germline, CDR1 is SGHDT and CDR2 is YYEEEE. This CDR3 region has 12 residues. V gave up 4 bases and J gave up 11 bases, with 15 bases separating them. Sequencing used immunoSEQ multiplex PCR; TCRdb keeps in-frame clones, though not all of them. The table lists roughly 43,000 clones, about 81% of them singletons. The clonotype originates from a woman in her late teens or twenties with glioma. Some clones in this sample may be carry-over from other donors' samples. The chain uses TRBV5-6 and TRBJ1-2; D unresolved. The material sequenced was PBMCs, taken from a glioma patient whose treatment included an IDH1 peptide vaccine. The CDR3 bases are TGTGCCAGCAGCCCCCAAGGTTTTCGGTACACCTTC. Translating it yields CASSPQGFRYTF.